Following are 21 T cell receptor beta chains from one sample sequenced in a study of control samples from healthy donors and cancer patients. Sequencing was performed with immunoSEQ multiplex PCR; in TCRdb, only in-frame clones are kept and a portion is missing. The table has about 120,000 clones, approximately 93% seen once; the top ten hold 7.8%. Input material: blood. These receptors all come from a woman younger than 30 in good health.

CDR3: CASSYGGPYEQYF. CDR3 DNA: TGTGCCAGCAGTTATGGGGGTCCCTACGAGCAGTACTTC. This chain connects TRBV6-2 or TRBV6-3 to TRBJ2-7, with D tentatively TRBD1 or TRBD2 (5 bases each). The CDR3 has 13 residues. Germline CDR1 and CDR2: MNHEY and SVGEGT. Trimming cost V 3 bases and J 2 bases, with 8 bases left between them.

This clone was observed a single time. The chain combines TRBV12-3 or TRBV12-4 with TRBJ2-1; tentative D call: TRBD1 (5 bases). The CDR3 contains 13 residues. The V end was cut by 5 bases, the J end by 6 bases, with 11 bases between. CDR3: CASSIQASNEQFF. The CDR3 DNA reads as TGTGCCAGCAGTATACAGGCCTCCAATGAGCAGTTCTTC.

The CDR3 here is CATSRGGAYNEQFF. The CDR3 nucleotides read TGTGCCACCAGCAGGGGCGGAGCCTACAATGAGCAGTTCTTC. This sequence joins TRBV15 and TRBJ2-1; no clear D gene. This CDR3 spans 14 amino acids. The V end lost 3 bases, the J end lost 2 bases, and 8 bases lay between the germline ends. From germline, CDR1 is LNHNV and CDR2 YYDKDF (reference sequence).

The rearrangement links TRBV20-1 to TRBJ2-7; D might be TRBD1 (5 bases). With 8 bases removed from V and 3 bases from J, the gap between germline ends came to 8 bases. The CDR3 has 10 residues. The V gene's germline CDR1 is DFQATT and CDR2 SNEGSKA (reference sequence). The CDR3 loop is CSPTDYEQYF. The CDR3 DNA is TGCAGTCCGACAGACTACGAGCAGTACTTC.

This chain links TRBV6-5 with TRBJ2-3, with D perhaps matching TRBD1 (6 bases). Germline CDR1 MNHEY, CDR2 SVGAGI. V shed 8 bases and J shed 1 base, with 13 bases lying between them. The length of the CDR3 is 14 residues. The CDR3 DNA is TGTGCCAGCGGCAGGACAGCAGGCACAGATACGCAGTATTTT. Translation: CASGRTAGTDTQYF.

This chain connects TRBV20-1 to TRBJ1-2, with a tentative D call TRBD1 (5 bases). With 3 bases removed from V and 3 bases from J, the gap between germline ends came to 8 bases. The CDR3 has 12 amino acids. CDR1 is DFQATT, CDR2 SNEGSKA, per germline (reference sequence). In DNA form, the CDR3 reads TGCAGTGCTAGTGGGACCTACTATGGCTACACCTTC. It specifies CSASGTYYGYTF.

The gene calls are TRBV9 and TRBJ2-3; TRBD1 matches at 9 bases. Germline assignment: CDR1 SGDLS and CDR2 YYNGEE. The CDR3 runs 16 residues. The ends lost 4 bases at V and 2 bases at J; junction bases unmatched: 8. In nucleotides, the CDR3 is TGTGCCAGCAGCCCCCGCGGACAGGGGCCCACAGATACGCAGTATTTT. This sequence encodes CASSPRGQGPTDTQYF.

This chain joins TRBV30 and TRBJ1-6; the D gene is possibly TRBD1 (5 bases). The germline V and J ends were trimmed by 4 bases and 11 bases, with 15 bases remaining between them. Germline lookup yields CDR1 GTSNPN and CDR2 SVGIG (reference sequence). CDR3 length: 13 amino acids. In DNA form, the CDR3 reads TGTGCCTGGACCCCTCTGGGGGAGCCACCCCTCCACTTT. As protein: CAWTPLGEPPLHF. The whole variable domain, remainder taken from reference TRBV30 and TRBJ1-6, is SQTIHQWPATLVQPVGSPLSLECTVEGTSNPNLYWYRQAAGRGLQLLFYSVGIGQISSEVPQNLSASRPQDRQFILSSKKLLLSDSGFYLCAWTPLGEPPLHFGNGTRLTVT.

This rearrangement joins TRBV19 to TRBJ1-2; unclear D gene. CDR1 and CDR2 from the germline V gene are LNHDA and SQIVND (reference sequence). This CDR3 is built from 15 residues. V was clipped by 4 bases and J by 8 bases, with 20 bases between them. The CDR3 is CASSKLEGINDGYTF. In DNA form, the CDR3 reads TGTGCCAGTAGTAAGTTAGAGGGTATTAACGACGGCTACACCTTC. The full variable domain, completed using reference TRBV19 and TRBJ1-2, is DGGITQSPKYLFRKEGQNVTLSCEQNLNHDAMYWYRQDPGQGLRLIYYSQIVNDFQKGDIAEGYSVSREKKESFPLTVTSAQKNPTAFYLCASSKLEGINDGYTFGSGTRLTVV.

V usage is TRBV14 and J usage is TRBJ2-1, with 10 positions matching TRBD2. Germline V CDR1 and CDR2: SGHDN, FVKESK. The CDR3 spans 17 residues. J lost 7 bases, V lost 3 bases, and 12 bases had no gene match. The CDR3 protein is CASSQARLAGARNEQFF. Here the CDR3 DNA reads TGTGCCAGCAGCCAGGCCCGGCTAGCGGGAGCTAGAAATGAGCAGTTCTTC.

The J gene is TRBJ1-5, the V gene TRBV2; TRBD1 agrees at 7 bases. This CDR3 has 18 amino acids. Per germline, CDR1 SNHLY and CDR2 FYNNEI. V lost 4 bases, J lost 0 bases, and 12 bases stayed unmatched. The CDR3 loop reads CASSVNRDRVYSNQPQHF. In DNA, the CDR3 is TGTGCCAGCAGTGTAAACCGGGACAGAGTGTATAGCAATCAGCCCCAGCATTTT.

The gene calls are TRBV14 and TRBJ1-4; the D is unclear. Trimming removed 1 base from V and 4 bases from J, with 13 bases in between. The CDR3 consists of 16 residues. Germline lookup yields CDR1 SGHDN and CDR2 FVKESK. The CDR3 protein is CASSQGEGVGNEKLFF. Written as DNA, the CDR3 is TGTGCCAGCAGCCAAGGGGAGGGTGTTGGTAATGAAAAACTGTTTTTT.

This chain uses TRBV18 with TRBJ1-2, with a weak D call TRBD1 (5 bases). The germline gives CDR1 KGHSH, CDR2 LQKENI. V lost 5 bases, J lost 1 base, and 14 bases lay in between. The CDR3 runs to 15 residues. CDR3 bases: TGTGCCAGCTCAGGCGTAGGGGTTAATAACTATGGCTACACCTTC. Translation: CASSGVGVNNYGYTF.

The CDR3 spells CSVKTGGPPYEQYF. CDR3 coding DNA: TGCAGCGTCAAAACAGGGGGACCGCCCTACGAGCAGTACTTC. V usage is TRBV29-1 and J usage is TRBJ2-7; 8 bases map to TRBD1. The V and J ends lost 6 bases and 2 bases, in that order; junction bases with no gene match: 9. Per the germline V gene, CDR1 is SQVTM and CDR2 is ANQGSEA. This CDR3 contains 14 residues.

This sequence joins TRBV29-1 and TRBJ2-2; TRBD1 matches at 8 bases. The CDR3 covers 17 residues. From germline, CDR1 is SQVTM and CDR2 ANQGSEA. V shed 4 bases, J shed 1 base, and the junction held 11 bases outside the gene matches. CDR3 in DNA: TGCAGCGTTGTGCCCCCCCGACAGGGGAAGAACACCGGGGAGCTGTTTTTT. Its protein product is CSVVPPRQGKNTGELFF.

The V and J genes are TRBV5-3 and TRBJ1-2, with 9 positions matching TRBD1. TRBV5-3 falls under the ORF class, with uncertain function. V gave up 5 bases and J gave up 4 bases; unmatched junction bases: 3. This CDR3 is built from 13 residues. The CDR3 loop is CARSQDRGYGYTF. CDR3 in DNA: TGTGCCAGAAGTCAGGACAGGGGCTATGGCTACACCTTC.

The CDR3 region has the DNA TGTGCCAGCAGTCCCCACGGACTGACTATAAACTACGAGCAGTACTTC. Its protein is CASSPHGLTINYEQYF. This chain connects TRBV27 to TRBJ2-7; the D gene is possibly TRBD2 (5 bases). The germline gives CDR1 MNHEY, CDR2 SMNVEV (reference sequence). The V end lost 5 bases, the J end lost 3 bases, and 20 bases lay between the germline ends. The CDR3 consists of 16 residues.

V is TRBV19 and J is TRBJ1-2; D is undetermined. V was shortened by 10 bases and J by 1 base, with 13 bases between the two germline ends. CDR3 length: 13 amino acids. Per the germline V gene, CDR1 is LNHDA and CDR2 is SQIVND (reference sequence). The DNA for the CDR3 is TGTGCCACCGCCGTAAGGTTTAACTATGGCTACACCTTC. It codes for CATAVRFNYGYTF. Variable domain in full (rest from reference TRBV19 and TRBJ1-2): DGGITQSPKYLFRKEGQNVTLSCEQNLNHDAMYWYRQDPGQGLRLIYYSQIVNDFQKGDIAEGYSVSREKKESFPLTVTSAQKNPTAFYLCATAVRFNYGYTFGSGTRLTVV.

This chain links TRBV28 with TRBJ1-1; D ambiguous. The CDR3 contains 15 residues. Germline V CDR1 and CDR2: MDHEN, SYDVKM. V gave up 4 bases and J gave up 3 bases, with 15 bases separating them. This CDR3 is CASSWAGGRDTEAFF. The CDR3, as DNA: TGTGCCAGCAGTTGGGCAGGTGGGAGAGACACTGAAGCTTTCTTT.

This clone has a single count. The genes are TRBV7-2 and TRBJ2-6; 9 nucleotides line up with TRBD1. V shed 0 bases and J 2 bases; nucleotides not matched to a gene: 8. Per the germline V gene, CDR1 is SGHTA and CDR2 is FQGNSA. The CDR3 has 19 residues. CDR3 amino acids: CASSLARLQGATGANVLTF. In nucleotides, the CDR3 is TGTGCCAGCAGCTTAGCGCGATTACAGGGGGCTACTGGGGCCAACGTCCTGACTTTC.

This clone was detected once. The rearrangement links TRBV2 to TRBJ1-1; 7 bases align to TRBD1. Germline loops: CDR1 SNHLY, CDR2 FYNNEI. Unmatched junction bases numbered 5, after V lost 5 bases and J lost 2 bases. The CDR3 length is 14 residues. The CDR3 nucleotides are TGTGCCAGCAGTTCAGGGGGGGCTAACACTGAAGCTTTCTTT. This encodes CASSSGGANTEAFF.